One sample yielded the 27 T cell receptor beta chains listed below, sequenced in a study of blood T cells in healthy people across ages. Then a second PCR, running roughly 7 to 11 cycles, was carried out with a sample-barcoded 5' primer and a J-beta primer mix. TCRdb re-called the 5' RACE reads through MiXCR, storing one row per CDR3 protein. The data show approximately 800,000 distinct CDR3 sequences, roughly 50% seen once. Sequencing was performed on blood. These receptors came from a man aged 35-49 years in good health.

This clonotype was seen a few times. V is TRBV12-3 or TRBV12-4 and J is TRBJ2-2; D gene ambiguous. This CDR3 is built from 14 residues. V was trimmed by 4 bases and J by 1 base, leaving 7 bases between them. CDR3 in DNA: TGTGCCAGCAGTTATTTTGGGAACACCGGGGAGCTGTTTTTT. Residues: CASSYFGNTGELFF.

The rearrangement links TRBV12-3 or TRBV12-4 to TRBJ1-2; 7 bases line up with TRBD1. With 10 bases clipped from V and 4 bases from J, the junction kept 12 bases outside the gene matches. The CDR3 consists of 14 residues. The CDR3: CATGGDRNSYGYTF. The CDR3 coding sequence is TGTGCCACGGGGGGGGACAGAAACAGCTATGGCTACACCTTC.

This chain joins TRBV18 and TRBJ2-1, with 8 positions matching TRBD2. The germline V gene has CDR1 KGHSH and CDR2 LQKENI. V shed 6 bases and J 6 bases; nucleotides not matched to a gene: 4. This CDR3 comprises 13 residues. This CDR3 reads CASSRTSINEQFF. The DNA of the CDR3 is TGTGCCAGCTCTAGGACTAGCATCAATGAGCAGTTCTTC.

The chain couples TRBV3-1 to TRBJ2-3; TRBD2 matches at 12 bases. Trimming cost V 6 bases and J 11 bases; bases outside gene matches: 12. The CDR3 contains 15 residues. Germline CDR1 is LGHDT and CDR2 is YNNKEL (reference sequence). CDR3 in amino acids: CASRLTSGGTHQQYF. The CDR3 nucleotides read TGTGCCAGCAGACTGACTAGCGGGGGTACCCACCAGCAGTATTTT.

This clonotype was detected only a few times. This chain uses TRBV7-8 with TRBJ2-1; D is perhaps TRBD2 (5 bases). This CDR3 is built from 13 residues. Trimming took off 4 bases at V and 12 bases at J, with 16 bases between the two ends. Germline CDR1 is SGHVS and CDR2 is FQNEAQ. CDR3 nucleotide sequence: TGTGCCAGCAGCTCCGGGAACATGGTCCGGCAGTTCTTC. This encodes CASSSGNMVRQFF.

The rearrangement links TRBV7-9 to TRBJ2-1, with unresolved D. The CDR3 runs to 17 residues. In germline, CDR1 is SEHNR, CDR2 FQNEAQ (reference sequence). V shed 1 base and J shed 0 bases, with 13 bases lying between them. The DNA for the CDR3 is TGTGCCAGCAGCTTAGGTAAGGTCTCGAGCTCCTACAATGAGCAGTTCTTC. This sequence encodes CASSLGKVSSSYNEQFF.

V gene TRBV7-2 combines with J gene TRBJ1-2, with D perhaps TRBD1 (5 bases). Trimming removed 5 bases from V and 4 bases from J, with 11 bases in between. The germline gives CDR1 SGHTA, CDR2 FQGNSA. CDR3 length equals 13 residues. CDR3 sequence (DNA): TGTGCCAGCAGCCCCGGGGGAGGCTATGGCTACACCTTC. It yields the protein CASSPGGGYGYTF.

This sequence joins TRBV6-5 and TRBJ2-7, with D possibly matching TRBD1 (6 bases). Germline V gives CDR1 MNHEY, CDR2 SVGAGI. The CDR3 runs to 13 residues. Trimming took 6 bases from V and 6 from J, leaving 15 bases between them. CDR3 loop: CASSMGARSEQYF. The CDR3 bases are TGTGCCAGCAGCATGGGGGCCCGCTCCGAGCAGTACTTC.

The chain employs TRBV25-1 and TRBJ2-1; a possible D gene is TRBD2 (5 bases). The V gene lost 5 bases and the J gene lost 5 bases, with 19 bases spanning the gap. CDR1 and CDR2 from the germline V gene are MGHDK and SYGVNS. The CDR3 covers 16 residues. This chain's CDR3 is CASSLLDEGPHNEQFF. CDR3 in DNA: TGTGCCAGCAGTCTCCTGGACGAGGGCCCCCACAATGAGCAGTTCTTC.

The V call is TRBV4-1, the J call TRBJ1-2; D remains unclear. The V gene lost 1 base and the J gene lost 8 bases, with 20 bases spanning the gap. The CDR3 has 16 residues. Germline V gives CDR1 MGHRA, CDR2 YSYEKL. CDR3 protein: CASSQVLRKQAGGYTF. CDR3 bases: TGCGCCAGCAGCCAAGTGCTTAGAAAGCAAGCCGGGGGCTACACCTTC.

The chain joins TRBV20-1 to TRBJ2-5; the D gene could be TRBD1 or TRBD2 (5 bases each). CDR1 and CDR2 from the germline V gene are DFQATT and SNEGSKA (reference sequence). V lost 0 bases to trimming and J lost 4 bases, with 15 bases between them. The length of the CDR3 is 15 residues. DNA of the CDR3: TGCAGTGCTAGAGAATGGGGGACGGCCAGAGAGACCCAGTACTTC. Encoded protein: CSAREWGTARETQYF.

The rearrangement links TRBV13 to TRBJ1-2; possible D gene TRBD1, 6 bases. The germline CDR1 and CDR2 sequences are PRHDT and FYEKMQ (reference sequence). Trimming removed 4 bases from V and 7 bases from J, with 16 bases in between. The CDR3 loop spans 14 amino acids. The CDR3 reads CASSSTTMTGGYTF. The CDR3 DNA sequence: TGTGCCAGCAGCTCCACCACAATGACAGGTGGCTACACCTTC. Using reference TRBV13 and TRBJ1-2 for the parts outside the CDR3, the full variable domain is AAGVIQSPRHLIKEKRETATLKCYPIPRHDTVYWYQQGPGQDPQFLISFYEKMQSDKGSIPDRFSAQQFSDYHSELNMSSLELGDSALYFCASSSTTMTGGYTFGSGTRLTVV.

CDR3 sequence: CASRLAGGGNEQFF. CDR3 coding DNA: TGTGCCAGCAGGTTAGCGGGAGGTGGCAATGAGCAGTTCTTC. The rearrangement uses TRBV25-1 and TRBJ2-1; the match to TRBD2 covers 10 bases. With 6 bases clipped from V and 6 bases from J, the junction kept 5 bases outside the gene matches. Germline lookup yields CDR1 MGHDK and CDR2 SYGVNS. This CDR3 spans 14 amino acids.

The genes are TRBV20-1 and TRBJ2-1, with D tentatively TRBD1 or TRBD2 (5 bases each). The V and J ends lost 1 base and 13 bases respectively, with 17 bases between them. The germline V gene encodes CDR1 DFQATT and CDR2 SNEGSKA (reference sequence). This CDR3 spans 13 amino acids. The CDR3 protein is CSARGDPGRVQFF. Written as DNA, the CDR3 is TGCAGTGCTAGAGGAGACCCGGGGCGAGTACAGTTCTTC.

This chain joins TRBV12-5 and TRBJ1-5; D gene ambiguous. The CDR3 length is 14 residues. V lost 7 bases to trimming and J lost 5 bases, with 15 bases between them. CDR1 is LGHNT and CDR2 is FRNRAP in the germline V gene. The CDR3 region has the DNA TGTGCTAGTGCCACCGAACGGGGAGATCAGCCCCAGCATTTT. This codes for CASATERGDQPQHF.

The J gene is TRBJ1-4, the V gene TRBV12-3 or TRBV12-4; no clear D. The V gene lost 8 bases and the J gene lost 0 bases, with 16 bases spanning the gap. The CDR3 runs 16 residues. CDR3: CASPLTPMATNEKLFF. The CDR3 DNA sequence: TGTGCCAGCCCCTTGACCCCTATGGCAACTAATGAAAAACTGTTTTTT.

Only a few counts were recorded for this clonotype. This rearrangement joins TRBV27 to TRBJ2-3; D ambiguous. Looked up from germline, CDR1 is MNHEY and CDR2 is SMNVEV (reference sequence). The CDR3 length is 12 residues. V shed 5 bases and J shed 6 bases, with 9 bases lying between them. The chain's CDR3 is CASSAYRDTQYF. DNA of the CDR3: TGTGCCAGCAGTGCATACCGGGATACGCAGTATTTT.

V is TRBV7-3 and J is TRBJ1-6; 9 bases are a match to TRBD1. V lost 5 bases, J lost 4 bases, and 6 bases stayed unmatched. This CDR3 spans 16 amino acids. The germline CDR1 and CDR2 sequences are SGHTA and FQGTGA. The CDR3, as DNA: TGTGCCAGCAGCGAGGGGACAGGGCGATATAATTCACCCCTCCACTTT. Encoded protein: CASSEGTGRYNSPLHF.

This clonotype has a single count. The rearrangement joins TRBV6-6 to TRBJ2-2; D ambiguous. The germline CDR1 and CDR2 sequences are MNHNY and SVGAGI (reference sequence). There are 15 residues in the CDR3. V lost 5 bases and J 0 bases, leaving 10 bases between the germline ends. Here the CDR3 reads CASSPAIANTGELFF. CDR3 DNA: TGTGCCAGCAGTCCAGCCATCGCGAACACCGGGGAGCTGTTTTTT.

V is TRBV10-3 and J is TRBJ2-5; a possible D gene is TRBD2 (6 bases). The germline V gene has CDR1 ENHRY and CDR2 SYGVKD. The ends were cut back, 2 bases at V and 12 bases at J, with 25 bases in the middle. The CDR3 covers 16 residues. Here the CDR3 reads CAISEQTGLSGLGEYF. In DNA, the CDR3 is TGTGCCATCAGTGAGCAAACGGGCCTTAGCGGCTTGGGGGAGTACTTC.

DNA for the CDR3: TGCGCCAGCAGTGAGTCTCAGTCGGCTCTTGGGGGGGCTCGCGAAAAACTGTTTTTT. As protein: CASSESQSALGGAREKLFF. V is TRBV10-2 and J is TRBJ1-4; D is possibly TRBD1 (6 bases). Germline assignment: CDR1 WSHSY and CDR2 SAAADI. The CDR3 runs to 19 residues. Trimming shortened V by 0 bases and J by 8 bases, and 25 bases separated the two germline ends.

This chain joins TRBV5-1 and TRBJ2-7; TRBD2 matches at 7 bases. Trimming at V came to 7 bases and at J to 7 bases, leaving 20 bases not matched to a gene. The CDR3 consists of 16 residues. CDR1 is SGHRS, CDR2 YFSETQ, per germline. CDR3 nucleotides: TGCGCCAGCGCAGCTGGGGCGAGCGGGATTAACAATGAGCAGTACTTC. This sequence encodes CASAAGASGINNEQYF.

The V gene is TRBV12-3 or TRBV12-4, the J gene TRBJ2-1; D perhaps matches TRBD2 (5 bases). This CDR3 has 12 residues. Trimming shortened V by 6 bases and J by 10 bases, and 13 bases separated the two germline ends. Written as DNA, the CDR3 is TGTGCCAGCAGGTTCCGGGGTGGGGAGCAGTTCTTC. It codes for CASRFRGGEQFF.

The rearrangement joins TRBV7-8 to TRBJ2-1; 8 nucleotides agree with TRBD1. The CDR3 extends over 16 amino acids. The V gene's germline CDR1 is SGHVS and CDR2 FQNEAQ. The V gene end was trimmed by 5 bases and the J gene end by 5 bases; junction bases not matched to a gene: 11. Here the CDR3 DNA reads TGTGCCAGCAGCACCTCAGGGGGCGCGACACACAATGAGCAGTTCTTC. This gives the protein CASSTSGGATHNEQFF.

The V call is TRBV12-3 or TRBV12-4, the J call TRBJ1-2; D may be TRBD1 (5 bases). This CDR3 comprises 15 residues. The V and J ends lost 5 bases and 3 bases respectively, with 16 bases between them. CDR3 amino acids: CASSTTIDRHYGYTF. The CDR3 DNA sequence: TGTGCCAGCAGTACTACGATAGACAGACACTATGGCTACACCTTC.

This chain links TRBV28 with TRBJ2-1; 10 nucleotides match TRBD1. V lost 7 bases, J lost 8 bases, and 14 bases stayed unmatched. Germline CDR1 and CDR2: MDHEN and SYDVKM. The CDR3 is 16 amino acids. The CDR3 loop is CASTLPSRQGADEQFF. CDR3 bases: TGTGCCAGCACCCTCCCTTCACGACAGGGGGCCGATGAGCAGTTCTTC.

The V call is TRBV5-1, the J call TRBJ1-1; 7 bases are shared with TRBD1. The V gene end was trimmed by 4 bases and the J gene end by 11 bases; junction bases not matched to a gene: 11. CDR3 length: 13 amino acids. Germline V CDR1 and CDR2: SGHRS, YFSETQ. The CDR3 coding sequence is TGCGCCAGCAGCCAACAAACGGGACAGAAGGCTTTCTTT. Its translation is CASSQQTGQKAFF.